The clone carrying this T cell receptor (beta chain) was observed a few times. The sample belongs to a study of blood T cell repertoires in COVID-19. Those enrolled in Seattle joined during active infection and were followed longitudinally afterward. The CDR3 covers 14 residues. Germline V lookup: CDR1 SGHRS, CDR2 YFSETQ. V lost 3 bases, J lost 6 bases, and 7 bases stayed unmatched. Assay: immunoSEQ multiplex PCR; the TCRdb copy retains only in-frame clones and omits some. The sample records 300,000 to 400,000 clones, about 90% being singletons. The chain has TRBV5-1 and TRBJ1-1; TRBD1 matches at 8 bases. The sample taken for sequencing was peripheral blood. The source is a woman aged 50 to 65 with COVID-19, enrolled during active disease. The CDR3 DNA reads as TGCGCCAGCAGCTCGAAAACAGGGGGGGCTGAAGCTTTCTTT. Protein product: CASSSKTGGAEAFF. Filled out from reference TRBV5-1 and TRBJ1-1, the complete variable domain reads KAGVTQTPRYLIKTRGQQVTLSCSPISGHRSVSWYQQTPGQGLQFLFEYFSETQRNKGNFPGRFSGRQFSNSRSEMNVSTLELGDSALYLCASSSKTGGAEAFFGQGTRLTVV.